Presented here are 17 T cell receptor beta chains from one specimen sequenced in a study of blood T cell repertoires in COVID-19 (dated by TCRdb to 2019 to 2021). Library construction relied on the immunoSEQ multiplex PCR assay. What TCRdb holds here is the immuneACCESS table cut down to in-frame rearrangements. Part of the clones is not present; checked against another copy, under half of the missing clones reflect an unresolved V gene, and the others are unexplained. Across this sample there are roughly 110,000 clones, with roughly 84% seen only once. Clones ranked in the top ten supply under 4% of the sample. Sequenced sample: peripheral blood. All receptors come from a middle-aged man with acute or convalescent COVID-19.

This clone has more than one count but fewer than ten. The chain combines TRBV19 with TRBJ1-3, with no clear D. Trimming cost V 4 bases and J 0 bases, with 16 bases left between them. Germline loops: CDR1 LNHDA, CDR2 SQIVND (reference sequence). The CDR3 consists of 17 residues. CDR3: CASSTPWAGISGNTIYF. In nucleotides, the CDR3 is TGTGCCAGTAGTACCCCGTGGGCCGGCATCTCTGGAAACACCATATATTTT.

This clone was recorded once. The chain employs TRBV2 and TRBJ1-5; weak D call: TRBD1 (6 bases). V gave up 9 bases and J gave up 8 bases, with 26 bases separating them. This CDR3 spans 16 amino acids. The germline V gene encodes CDR1 SNHLY and CDR2 FYNNEI. In DNA, the CDR3 is TGTGCCAGTTTACCTGATACAGGGTCGGTTGGAAAGCCCCAGCATTTT. This translates into CASLPDTGSVGKPQHF.

The CDR3 spells CASSPSSNQPQHF. The CDR3, as DNA: TGTGCCAGCAGCCCGAGCAGCAATCAGCCCCAGCATTTT. V gene TRBV7-9 combines with J gene TRBJ1-5; no clear D gene. V lost 5 bases to trimming and J lost 1 base, with 6 bases between them. In germline, CDR1 is SEHNR, CDR2 FQNEAQ (reference sequence). The CDR3 covers 13 residues.

V usage is TRBV30 and J usage is TRBJ2-7, with 8 bases matching TRBD1. Germline-derived CDR1 and CDR2 are GTSNPN and SVGIG (reference sequence). Unmatched junction bases numbered 6, after V lost 3 bases and J lost 2 bases. This CDR3 region has 14 residues. Written as DNA, the CDR3 is TGTGCCTGGAGGACAGGGGACGGAGCCTACGAGCAGTACTTC. This gives the protein CAWRTGDGAYEQYF.

There are a few counts of this clone. The rearrangement links TRBV27 to TRBJ2-3; D remains unclear. Trimming shortened V by 4 bases and J by 1 base, and 9 bases separated the two germline ends. Germline V gene lookup returns CDR1 MNHEY and CDR2 SMNVEV (reference sequence). This CDR3 is 14 amino acids long. The CDR3 DNA reads TGTGCCAGCAGTTCCTCCCGGGGCACAGATACGCAGTATTTT. It is translated as CASSSSRGTDTQYF.

The DNA for the CDR3 is TGTGCTAGTGGTTTGGTAGTGGCTCAAACCTACGAGCAGTACTTC. This translates into CASGLVVAQTYEQYF. The rearrangement uses TRBV12-5 and TRBJ2-7, with D unclear. This CDR3 comprises 15 residues. Germline lookup yields CDR1 LGHNT and CDR2 FRNRAP. Trimming left V 0 bases short and J 2 bases short, with 11 bases between.

The J gene is TRBJ2-1, the V gene TRBV7-2; TRBD1 matches 7 bases. The CDR3 runs to 16 residues. With 3 bases clipped from V and 0 bases from J, the junction kept 5 bases outside the gene matches. Looked up from germline, CDR1 is SGHTA and CDR2 is FQGNSA. The CDR3 sequence: CASSFTRDSSYNEQFF. Written as DNA, the CDR3 is TGTGCCAGCAGCTTTACTCGGGACAGCTCCTACAATGAGCAGTTCTTC.

The V call is TRBV4-2, the J call TRBJ2-6; 8 nucleotides align to TRBD1. V gave up 1 base and J gave up 4 bases; unmatched junction bases: 9. The CDR3 has 18 amino acids. Germline CDR1 is LGHNA and CDR2 is YNFKEQ. The CDR3 sequence is CASSQGGTGYLGANVLTF. CDR3 bases: TGTGCCAGCAGCCAAGGGGGGACAGGCTACCTAGGGGCCAACGTCCTGACTTTC.

The chain has TRBV7-6 and TRBJ1-1, with D possibly TRBD1 on 5 matching bases. The CDR3 runs 13 residues. Germline CDR1 and CDR2: SGHVS and FNYEAQ. V lost 7 bases and J 7 bases, leaving 16 bases between the germline ends. The CDR3 here is CASKRYQGGEAFF. The CDR3 DNA is TGTGCCAGCAAAAGGTATCAGGGCGGTGAAGCTTTCTTT. The full variable domain, its missing parts supplied by reference TRBV7-6 and TRBJ1-1, is GAGVSQSPRYKVTKRGQDVALRCDPISGHVSLYWYRQALGQGPEFLTYFNYEAQQDKSGLPNDRFSAERPEGSISTLTIQRTEQRDSAMYRCASKRYQGGEAFFGQGTRLTVV.

The gene calls are TRBV7-2 and TRBJ2-2; TRBD2 is a possible D gene (6 bases). This CDR3 spans 14 amino acids. Per germline, CDR1 SGHTA and CDR2 FQGNSA. The ends were cut back, 1 base at V and 7 bases at J, with 10 bases in the middle. As DNA, the CDR3 is TGTGCCAGCAGCTTAGGTTTGGGGGGCGGGGAGCTGTTTTTT. Translated, it gives CASSLGLGGGELFF.

V usage is TRBV5-4 and J usage is TRBJ2-5, with 8 bases matching TRBD2. The CDR3 is made up of 15 amino acids. V was clipped by 0 bases and J by 3 bases; unmatched bases: 4. The germline V gene has CDR1 SGHNT and CDR2 YYREEE (reference sequence). CDR3 in DNA: TGTGCCAGCAGCTTGGCGGGGGGGCACAAAGAGACCCAGTACTTC. Amino acid sequence: CASSLAGGHKETQYF.

The chain joins TRBV5-5 to TRBJ2-2; possible D gene TRBD1, 6 bases. V lost 4 bases to trimming and J lost 2 bases, with 18 bases between them. The CDR3 has 17 residues. The germline gives CDR1 SGHKS, CDR2 YYEKEE (reference sequence). The CDR3 sequence is CASSTPEGVPNTGELFF. As DNA, the CDR3 is TGTGCCAGCAGCACCCCTGAGGGGGTCCCAAACACCGGGGAGCTGTTTTTT.

The chain is built from TRBV19 and TRBJ2-1; 13 bases are a match to TRBD2. The V gene's germline CDR1 is LNHDA and CDR2 SQIVND (reference sequence). The CDR3 covers 20 residues. V lost 5 bases to trimming and J lost 0 bases; unmatched junction nucleotides: 13. Here the CDR3 DNA reads TGTGCCAGTAGTGCATCAGAACTAGCGGGGGGGATGAGCTCCTACAATGAGCAGTTCTTC. It codes for CASSASELAGGMSSYNEQFF.

The gene calls are TRBV11-2 and TRBJ2-3; TRBD2 matches at 12 bases. The germline V gene encodes CDR1 SGHAT and CDR2 FQNNGV. J gave up 6 bases and V 7 bases, and 17 bases lay outside the gene matches. The CDR3 extends over 18 amino acids. CDR3 region: CASNKWTGTSGQRDTQYF. The CDR3 DNA reads as TGTGCCAGCAACAAGTGGACCGGGACTAGCGGGCAACGGGATACGCAGTATTTT.

V and J are TRBV19 and TRBJ2-2; 8 nucleotides match TRBD2. The V gene's germline CDR1 is LNHDA and CDR2 SQIVND (reference sequence). Losses at the gene ends were 9 bases for V and 2 bases for J; bases not matched to a gene: 5. The CDR3 length is 14 residues. The CDR3 coding sequence is TGTGCCAGCGAGCGGGGGCTAAACACCGGGGAGCTGTTTTTT. It specifies CASERGLNTGELFF.

The J gene is TRBJ2-2, the V gene TRBV30, with 7 bases matching TRBD1. The CDR3 is 13 amino acids. The V gene's germline CDR1 is GTSNPN and CDR2 SVGIG (reference sequence). After removal of 5 bases from V and 5 bases from J, the junction contained 5 bases not matched to a gene. CDR3 region: CAWEEQGTGELFF. CDR3 in DNA: TGTGCCTGGGAGGAACAGGGGACCGGGGAGCTGTTTTTT. Filled out from reference TRBV30 and TRBJ2-2, the complete variable domain reads SQTIHQWPATLVQPVGSPLSLECTVEGTSNPNLYWYRQAAGRGLQLLFYSVGIGQISSEVPQNLSASRPQDRQFILSSKKLLLSDSGFYLCAWEEQGTGELFFGEGSRLTVL.

The chain uses TRBV7-9 and TRBJ1-2, with D tentatively TRBD1 (6 bases). This CDR3 contains 16 residues. Trimming left V 1 base short and J 8 bases short, with 20 bases between. Germline V lookup: CDR1 SEHNR, CDR2 FQNEAQ (reference sequence). The CDR3, as DNA: TGTGCCAGCAGCTTAGAGAGACAGGTTTATCTTTCCGGCTACACCTTC. Its translation is CASSLERQVYLSGYTF.